The source of this T cell receptor beta chain is a study of T-cell reconstitution after alpha-beta-depleted transplantation in children. Overall study results and limits: T-cell counts and diversity at one year following transplant were attributed mainly to newly produced T cells.

This clonotype was detected a few times. No antigen is known for it. As it was prepared, the TCRbeta library received unique molecular identifiers. MiXCR was run by TCRdb on the PCR reads, yielding one entry per CDR3 protein. The repertoire consists of some 300,000 distinct CDR3 sequences, with 6.5% to 9% occurring once and the leading ten covering over 7.5%. The CDR3 loop spans 17 amino acids. CDR1 SGHRS and CDR2 YFSETQ come from the germline V gene. V dropped 0 bases and J dropped 6; count of bases not matched to a gene: 11. The receptor comes from a female patient under 10 years old who had a stem cell transplant for Fanconi anemia, so the T cells may come from the graft donor. This specimen was peripheral blood, taken 360 days after TCRalphabeta/CD19-depleted stem cell transplant. The rearrangement uses TRBV5-1 and TRBJ2-1, with TRBD1 matching over 8 bases. CDR3 sequence: CASSLAGGVFQGNEQFF. The CDR3, as DNA: TGCGCCAGCAGCTTGGCAGGGGGCGTTTTTCAGGGCAATGAGCAGTTCTTC.